One and the same sample provided the 18 T cell receptor beta chains below, sequenced in a study of T cell repertoires in cytomegalovirus infection. One entry per CDR3 protein results from TCRdb running MiXCR on the reads. The table has around 300,000 distinct CDR3 sequences, 20% to 25% seen once; the top ten hold roughly 13%. No antigen has been identified for these receptors. The source material was cultured PBMCs, sampled from culture after CMV antigen stimulation. Receptors were obtained from a human donor in good health (CMV status not recorded). Some clones in this sample may be carry-over from other donors' samples.

The chain links TRBV18 to TRBJ2-5; possibly TRBD2 for D (6 bases). Germline lookup yields CDR1 KGHSH and CDR2 LQKENI. V dropped 3 bases and J dropped 0 bases, with 17 bases sitting between them. This CDR3 is built from 17 residues. This chain's CDR3 is CASSPREGRRYQETQYF. The CDR3 region has the DNA TGTGCCAGCTCACCCCGTGAAGGGAGGAGGTACCAAGAGACCCAGTACTTC. Supplemented by reference TRBV18 and TRBJ2-5, the full variable domain reads NAGVMQNPRHLVRRRGQEARLRCSPMKGHSHVYWYRQLPEEGLKFMVYLQKENIIDESGMPKERFSAEFPKEGPSILRIQQVVRGDSAAYFCASSPREGRRYQETQYFGPGTRLLVL.

This clonotype was observed a single time. The chain uses TRBV18 and TRBJ2-1, with TRBD2 matching over 12 bases. The CDR3 runs 16 residues. J gave up 4 bases and V 2 bases, and 3 bases lay outside the gene matches. Germline CDR1 KGHSH, CDR2 LQKENI. The CDR3 region is CASSPGLAGNYNEQFF. The CDR3 nucleotides read TGTGCCAGCTCACCAGGACTAGCGGGAAATTACAATGAGCAGTTCTTC.

The chain employs TRBV7-2 and TRBJ2-6; TRBD2 matches at 7 bases. The germline V gene has CDR1 SGHTA and CDR2 FQGNSA. V dropped 1 base and J dropped 3; count of bases not matched to a gene: 0. There are 15 residues in the CDR3. The CDR3 reads CASSLVAGGANVLTF. As DNA, the CDR3 is TGTGCCAGCAGCTTAGTAGCGGGTGGGGCCAACGTCCTGACTTTC.

Only a few counts were recorded for this clonotype. The genes are TRBV3-1 and TRBJ1-1, with D maybe TRBD1 (6 bases). Germline loops: CDR1 LGHDT, CDR2 YNNKEL (reference sequence). The CDR3 runs 15 residues. V lost 4 bases, J lost 0 bases, and 12 bases lay in between. For the CDR3, the DNA is TGTGCCAGCAGCCCGCCAGACAGGCTGAACACTGAAGCTTTCTTT. Protein sequence: CASSPPDRLNTEAFF.

This clonotype was detected only once. The rearrangement links TRBV7-8 to TRBJ1-5; the match to TRBD1 covers 7 bases. Germline assignment: CDR1 SGHVS and CDR2 FQNEAQ. The CDR3 runs 16 residues. The junction had 4 bases not matched to a gene; V was cut back by 2 bases and J by 0 bases. The CDR3 region is CASSLRGQDSNQPQHF. The CDR3 region has the DNA TGTGCCAGCAGCTTAAGGGGGCAAGATAGCAATCAGCCCCAGCATTTT.

The V gene is TRBV27, the J gene TRBJ2-1; D is ambiguous. Germline CDR1 and CDR2: MNHEY and SMNVEV (reference sequence). The V and J ends lost 3 bases and 7 bases respectively, with 16 bases between them. The CDR3 spans 15 residues. CDR3 amino acids: CASSFSGSRLNEQFF. The CDR3 DNA reads TGTGCCAGCAGTTTCTCCGGGTCTCGGTTAAATGAGCAGTTCTTC.

This clonotype was picked up a small number of times. The rearrangement joins TRBV9 to TRBJ2-1; 10 bases are a match to TRBD1. Germline lookup yields CDR1 SGDLS and CDR2 YYNGEE. CDR3 size: 17 residues. The V segment lost 0 bases and the J segment 7 bases; nucleotides outside the gene matches: 10. This CDR3 reads CASSVDPGTGVKNEQFF. The DNA for the CDR3 is TGTGCCAGCAGCGTAGATCCCGGGACAGGGGTGAAAAATGAGCAGTTCTTC.

The chain employs TRBV11-2 and TRBJ2-2, with D unresolved. Germline V gene data show CDR1 as SGHAT and CDR2 as FQNNGV. The CDR3 length is 15 residues. V dropped 6 bases and J dropped 1 base, with 12 bases sitting between them. The CDR3 sequence is CASSPGQRNTGELFF. CDR3 bases: TGTGCCAGCAGTCCTGGGCAGCGGAACACCGGGGAGCTGTTTTTT. Together with reference TRBV11-2 and TRBJ2-2, the CDR3 gives the full variable domain: EAGVAQSPRYKIIEKRQSVAFWCNPISGHATLYWYQQILGQGPKLLIQFQNNGVVDDSQLPKDRFSAERLKGVDSTLKIQPAKLEDSAVYLCASSPGQRNTGELFFGEGSRLTVL.

This chain joins TRBV5-1 and TRBJ2-1; TRBD2 matches 11 bases. Germline V lookup: CDR1 SGHRS, CDR2 YFSETQ. With 4 bases clipped from V and 6 bases from J, the junction kept 9 bases outside the gene matches. The CDR3 is 16 residues long. CDR3 nucleotides: TGCGCCAGCAGCCTTGCCGGGACTAGCGGAATCAATGAGCAGTTCTTC. It codes for CASSLAGTSGINEQFF. Drawing the rest from reference TRBV5-1 and TRBJ2-1, the complete variable domain is KAGVTQTPRYLIKTRGQQVTLSCSPISGHRSVSWYQQTPGQGLQFLFEYFSETQRNKGNFPGRFSGRQFSNSRSEMNVSTLELGDSALYLCASSLAGTSGINEQFFGPGTRLTVL.

This chain uses TRBV7-3 with TRBJ2-1; D uncertain. The CDR3 runs to 13 residues. Deletions cut 3 bases from V and 4 bases from J, with 7 bases between. Germline loops: CDR1 SGHTA, CDR2 FQGTGA. The CDR3 nucleotides are TGTGCCAGCAGCTTCAGCTATTACAATGAGCAGTTCTTC. It codes for CASSFSYYNEQFF.

The V and J genes are TRBV27 and TRBJ1-2; 8 bases map to TRBD1. The CDR3 is 13 amino acids. CDR1 is MNHEY, CDR2 SMNVEV, per germline (reference sequence). Unmatched junction bases numbered 2, after V lost 4 bases and J lost 4 bases. This CDR3 reads CASSSDRAYGYTF. CDR3 DNA: TGTGCCAGCAGTTCGGACAGGGCCTATGGCTACACCTTC.

This chain links TRBV5-6 with TRBJ2-5, with TRBD1 matching 9 bases. Trimming cost V 7 bases and J 3 bases; bases outside gene matches: 7. The CDR3 has 14 amino acids. Germline CDR1 and CDR2: SGHDT and YYEEEE. The CDR3 is CASHTTGGKETQYF. CDR3 coding DNA: TGTGCCAGCCACACTACAGGGGGCAAAGAGACCCAGTACTTC.

This clonotype was recorded a few times. The CDR3 reads CASSMRYGAKNIQYF. The CDR3 DNA is TGTGCCAGTAGTATGAGGTACGGAGCCAAAAACATTCAGTACTTC. The V and J genes are TRBV19 and TRBJ2-4; no clear D. The CDR3 totals 15 residues. Germline values: CDR1 LNHDA, CDR2 SQIVND (reference sequence). V lost 3 bases to trimming and J lost 0 bases, with 9 bases between them. The whole variable domain, filled in from reference TRBV19 and TRBJ2-4, reads DGGITQSPKYLFRKEGQNVTLSCEQNLNHDAMYWYRQDPGQGLRLIYYSQIVNDFQKGDIAEGYSVSREKKESFPLTVTSAQKNPTAFYLCASSMRYGAKNIQYFGAGTRLSVL.

The rearrangement uses TRBV7-4 and TRBJ1-2; D not certain. Trimming removed 1 base from V and 1 base from J, with 13 bases in between. The CDR3 length is 16 residues. The V gene's germline CDR1 is SGHVT and CDR2 SQSDAQ. CDR3 protein: CASSLVSPGGNYGYTF. CDR3 bases: TGTGCCAGCAGCTTAGTCAGCCCGGGTGGTAACTATGGCTACACCTTC.

This clonotype was seen more than once but under ten times. The rearrangement links TRBV27 to TRBJ2-1; 11 bases fit TRBD2. This CDR3 region has 15 residues. From germline, CDR1 is MNHEY and CDR2 SMNVEV (reference sequence). Germline trimming cut 6 bases from V and 2 bases from J; bases unmatched to any gene: 3. As DNA, the CDR3 is TGTGCCAGCAGAAGACTAGCGGGGACCTACAATGAGCAGTTCTTC. Translated: CASRRLAGTYNEQFF.

This clonotype was detected only a few times. This chain joins TRBV7-9 and TRBJ2-5, with TRBD2 identical over 7 bases. CDR3 size: 15 residues. Unmatched junction bases numbered 6, after V lost 4 bases and J lost 1 base. From germline, CDR1 is SEHNR and CDR2 FQNEAQ (reference sequence). CDR3 sequence reads: CASSYGSGFQETQYF. The CDR3 DNA reads as TGTGCCAGCAGCTACGGTAGCGGGTTCCAAGAGACCCAGTACTTC.

The chain employs TRBV6-6 and TRBJ1-5; D might be TRBD1 (5 bases). From germline, CDR1 is MNHNY and CDR2 SVGAGI (reference sequence). Trimming left V 6 bases short and J 6 bases short, with 15 bases between. The length of the CDR3 is 14 residues. The CDR3 protein is CASRDPGQGQPQHF. As DNA, the CDR3 is TGTGCCAGCAGGGACCCGGGGCAGGGTCAGCCCCAGCATTTT.

V and J are TRBV11-1 and TRBJ2-7; tentative D call: TRBD1 (6 bases). Germline loops: CDR1 SGHAT, CDR2 FQDESV (reference sequence). With 0 bases removed from V and 5 bases from J, the gap between germline ends came to 14 bases. The CDR3 runs 15 residues. CDR3 residues: CASSLALQGRDEQYF. CDR3 bases: TGTGCCAGCAGCTTAGCGTTACAGGGCCGGGACGAGCAGTACTTC.